Sequencing of this TCR beta chain was carried out in a study of T-cell reconstitution after alpha-beta-depleted transplantation in children. It was with unique molecular identifiers that the TCRbeta library was prepared. TCRdb analysed the PCR reads with MiXCR anew, one entry per CDR3 protein. The sample carries approximately 490,000 distinct CDR3 sequences, about an eighth recorded once. CDR3 length: 18 residues. V was clipped by 1 base and J by 2 bases; unmatched bases: 9. The specimen comprised PBMCs from the stem cell graft donor, sampled from the stem cell graft. The genes are TRBV12-3 or TRBV12-4 and TRBJ2-3, with 10 nucleotides matching TRBD2. This TCR derives from a human donor who donated a stem cell graft to a child with combined immunodeficiency. The CDR3 region is CASSLGDGLAEYTDTQYF. Here the CDR3 DNA reads TGTGCCAGCAGTTTAGGGGATGGACTAGCGGAATACACAGATACGCAGTATTTT.